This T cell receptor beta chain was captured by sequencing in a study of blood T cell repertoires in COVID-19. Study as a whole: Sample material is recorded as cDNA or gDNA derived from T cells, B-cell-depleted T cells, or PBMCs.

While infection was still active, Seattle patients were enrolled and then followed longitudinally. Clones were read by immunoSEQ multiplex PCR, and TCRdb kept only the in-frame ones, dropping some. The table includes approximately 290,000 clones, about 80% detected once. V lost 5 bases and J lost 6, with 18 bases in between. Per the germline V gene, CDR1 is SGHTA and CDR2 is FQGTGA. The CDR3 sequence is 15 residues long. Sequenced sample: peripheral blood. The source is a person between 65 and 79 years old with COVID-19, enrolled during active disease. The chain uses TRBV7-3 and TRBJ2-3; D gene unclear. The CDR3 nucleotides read TGTGCCAGCAGCAGCCGGGTCTCAAGACCTGATACGCAGTATTTT. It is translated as CASSSRVSRPDTQYF.